This T cell receptor (beta chain) comes out of a study of shared clonotypes between healthy human individuals. Study information: The cohort had a couple of women and a few men, ages 18 to 49.

As regards this clone: Its antigen is undetermined.

The input for sorted-subset replicate PCRs was around 210 ng DNA, some 30,000 T cell genomes. Some clones are missing from TCRdb's copy, which holds only in-frame ones; the method was immunoSEQ multiplex PCR. Of a few million clones listed, 95% were seen once; the top ten hold over 0.1%. Findings of the study overall: Shared clonotypes: roughly 4.7% naive CD4, around 3.4% naive CD8, less than 2.5% memory CD4, around 0.4% memory CD8.

The CDR3 spans 12 residues. Looked up from germline, CDR1 is GTSNPN and CDR2 is SVGIG (reference sequence). The ends were cut back, 4 bases at V and 11 bases at J, with 17 bases in the middle. Sequences were obtained from naive CD4+ T cells sorted from blood. Subset: CD45RA+ positively selected. This clonotype was sampled from a man aged 18 to 29 in good health. The chain employs TRBV30 and TRBJ1-1, with D possibly TRBD1 on 6 matching bases. CDR3: CAWNGQGKRAFF. In DNA form, the CDR3 reads TGTGCCTGGAATGGGCAGGGGAAAAGGGCTTTCTTT.